Listed here are 3 T cell receptor beta chains from one sample, sequenced in a study of T-cell memory formation after mild COVID-19. TCRdb reprocessed the 5' RACE reads via MiXCR and lists one record per CDR3 protein. The sample has over 300,000 distinct CDR3 sequences, less than 25% seen once. Sequencing input: PBMCs or a T cell subset sorted from them (not recorded which). The receptors derive from a man aged 18 to 35 who had mild COVID-19 (a few samples of this study predate the infection). Cell type and time point are not known.

The rearrangement joins TRBV10-3 to TRBJ2-7; TRBD1 agrees at 8 bases. The CDR3 runs 13 residues. Trimming cost V 5 bases and J 8 bases; bases outside gene matches: 8. Germline lookup yields CDR1 ENHRY and CDR2 SYGVKD. CDR3 bases: TGTGCCATCAGTCATCAGGGGGCGACCAAGCAGTACTTC. It codes for CAISHQGATKQYF.

This clonotype was observed a few times. The J gene is TRBJ2-7, the V gene TRBV6-2 or TRBV6-3; D may match TRBD1 or TRBD2 (5 bases each). The CDR3 sequence is 14 residues long. Trimming removed 5 bases from V and 2 bases from J, with 13 bases in between. Germline CDR1 reads MNHEY; CDR2 reads SVGEGT. The CDR3 sequence is CASSRGDAAYEQYV. Written as DNA, the CDR3 is TGTGCCAGCAGTCGAGGGGACGCTGCCTACGAGCAGTACGTC.

This clonotype was detected only a few times. V and J are TRBV10-3 and TRBJ1-6, with D uncertain. V was clipped by 10 bases and J by 4 bases, with 17 bases between them. Looked up from germline, CDR1 is ENHRY and CDR2 is SYGVKD. The CDR3 is 15 residues long. This chain's CDR3 is CATSGQETYNSPLHF. The CDR3 DNA sequence: TGTGCCACCTCGGGCCAGGAAACTTATAATTCACCCCTCCACTTT.